These 9 T cell receptor beta chains were sequenced from one sample in a study of blood T cell repertoires in COVID-19. TCRdb's copy holds only in-frame clones and misses some; the assay was immunoSEQ multiplex PCR. The sample lists some 320,000 clones, over 75% seen once, with 7.2% in the top ten. The sample taken for sequencing was peripheral blood. These receptors were collected from a human donor in a cohort sampled during active COVID-19.

CDR3 sequence: CAIRAGQGDYEQYF. In DNA form, the CDR3 reads TGTGCCATCAGGGCGGGACAGGGGGACTACGAGCAGTACTTC. V is TRBV10-3 and J is TRBJ2-7; 11 positions agree with TRBD1. Germline values: CDR1 ENHRY, CDR2 SYGVKD. The junction had 4 bases not matched to a gene; V was cut back by 6 bases and J by 3 bases. The CDR3 covers 14 residues.

The chain couples TRBV9 to TRBJ1-6, with D tentatively TRBD1 (5 bases). V was shortened by 3 bases and J by 9 bases, with 16 bases between the two germline ends. The germline CDR1 and CDR2 sequences are SGDLS and YYNGEE. There are 15 residues in the CDR3. As DNA, the CDR3 is TGTGCCAGCAGCGCCTTCAGGGAACAACGTTCACCCCTCCACTTT. Translation gives CASSAFREQRSPLHF.

This clone came up a few times. V is TRBV10-3 and J is TRBJ1-2, with 9 positions matching TRBD1. In germline, CDR1 is ENHRY, CDR2 SYGVKD. CDR3 length: 12 residues. The J segment lost 8 bases and the V segment lost 6 bases, leaving 4 bases of the junction unmatched. The CDR3 DNA follows: TGTGCCATCAGCGGACAGGGGACGGGCTACACCTTC. Translated, it gives CAISGQGTGYTF.

The J gene is TRBJ1-2, the V gene TRBV21-1; the table's TRBD1 call for D was not verified on the DNA. TRBV21-1 represents a pseudogene. The CDR3 totals 15 residues. CDR3 sequence: CASSKGARGHYGYTF. CDR3 nucleotides: TGTGCCAGCAGCAAAGGGGCGAGGGGGCACTATGGCTACACCTTC.

This clone was detected only a few times. The CDR3 DNA sequence: TGTGCCAGCAGCCCTCGACACGGGAGTTACTATGGCTACACCTTC. It specifies CASSPRHGSYYGYTF. V usage is TRBV3-1 (or the pseudogene TRBV3-2) and J usage is TRBJ1-2; no reliable D call. V lost 4 bases and J 3 bases, leaving 15 bases between the germline ends. Germline V gives CDR1 LGHDT, CDR2 YNNKEL (reference sequence). This CDR3 contains 15 residues.

The chain carries TRBV2 and TRBJ1-6; TRBD1 agrees at 7 bases. V lost 7 bases to trimming and J lost 7 bases; unmatched junction nucleotides: 13. Germline V gene lookup returns CDR1 SNHLY and CDR2 FYNNEI. The CDR3 has 16 residues. The CDR3 spells CASTSPRQGLNSPLHF. The CDR3, as DNA: TGTGCCAGCACCAGCCCTCGACAGGGCTTAAATTCACCCCTCCACTTT.

The CDR3 coding sequence is TGCGCCAGCAGTTGGGAGGCCAATCAGCCCCAGCATTTT. Translated, it gives CASSWEANQPQHF. The rearrangement links TRBV23-1 to TRBJ1-5; D remains ambiguous. TRBV23-1 is sorted into the ORF group, with uncertain function. CDR3 length: 13 residues. V lost 5 bases to trimming and J lost 3 bases, with 8 bases between them.

This clone appeared a single time. This chain connects TRBV6-1 to TRBJ2-6; D gene uncertain. Germline V lookup: CDR1 MNHNS, CDR2 SASEGT. Trimming removed 2 bases at V and 0 bases at J, with 8 bases between. CDR3 length: 16 amino acids. The CDR3, as DNA: TGTGCCAGCAGTGAACTCCTGAGCTCTGGGGCCAACGTCCTGACTTTC. The encoded protein is CASSELLSSGANVLTF.

This clone was found once. V is TRBV6-5 and J is TRBJ1-5; TRBD1 is a possible D gene (6 bases). The germline V and J ends were trimmed by 6 bases and 0 bases, with 12 bases remaining between them. Germline-derived CDR1 and CDR2 are MNHEY and SVGAGI. The length of the CDR3 is 15 residues. The CDR3 region is CASRIRTDSNQPQHF. CDR3 DNA: TGTGCCAGCAGAATTAGGACAGATAGCAATCAGCCCCAGCATTTT.